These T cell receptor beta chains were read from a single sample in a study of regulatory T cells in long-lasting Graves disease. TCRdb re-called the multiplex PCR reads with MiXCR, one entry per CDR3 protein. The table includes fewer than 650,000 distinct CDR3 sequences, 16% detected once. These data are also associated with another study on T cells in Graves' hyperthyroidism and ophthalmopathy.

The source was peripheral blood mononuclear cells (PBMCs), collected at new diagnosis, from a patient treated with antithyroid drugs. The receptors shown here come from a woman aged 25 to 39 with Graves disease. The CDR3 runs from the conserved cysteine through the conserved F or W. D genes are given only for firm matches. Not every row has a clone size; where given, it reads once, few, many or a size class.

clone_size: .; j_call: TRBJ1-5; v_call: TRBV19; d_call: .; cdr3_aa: CASTLWGNQPQHF; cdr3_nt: TGTGCCAGTACTTTATGGGGTAATCAGCCCCAGCATTTT
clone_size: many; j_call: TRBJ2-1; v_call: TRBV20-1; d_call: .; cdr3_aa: CSARFLSGTYNNEQFF; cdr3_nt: TGCAGTGCTAGATTTTTGTCGGGAACTTACAACAATGAGCAGTTCTTC
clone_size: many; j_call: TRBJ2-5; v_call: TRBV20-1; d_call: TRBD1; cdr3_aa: CSARPWAGGKYQETQYF; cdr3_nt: TGCAGTGCTAGACCCTGGGCAGGGGGAAAATATCAGGAGACCCAGTACTTC
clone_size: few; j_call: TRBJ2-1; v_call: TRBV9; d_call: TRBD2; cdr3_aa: CASSVKVGTSYNEQFF; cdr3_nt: TGTGCCAGCAGCGTAAAGGTGGGGACTAGCTACAATGAGCAGTTCTTC
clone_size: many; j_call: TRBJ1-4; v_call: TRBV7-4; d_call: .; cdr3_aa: CASSLGPSRQAEKLFF; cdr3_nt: TGTGCCAGCAGCTTAGGCCCCTCTCGACAGGCGGAAAAACTGTTTTTT
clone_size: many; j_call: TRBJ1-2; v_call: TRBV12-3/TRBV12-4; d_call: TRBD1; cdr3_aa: CASSRQGQLSYGYTF; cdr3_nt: TGTGCCAGCAGCCGACAGGGACAGCTCTCATATGGCTACACCTTC
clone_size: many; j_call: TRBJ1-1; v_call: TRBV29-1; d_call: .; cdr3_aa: CSVATGNTEAFF; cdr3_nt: TGCAGCGTTGCAACCGGAAACACTGAAGCTTTCTTT
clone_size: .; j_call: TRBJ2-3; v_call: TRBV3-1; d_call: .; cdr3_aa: CASSQLGEDTQYF; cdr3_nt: TGTGCCAGCAGCCAACTCGGTGAAGATACGCAGTATTTT
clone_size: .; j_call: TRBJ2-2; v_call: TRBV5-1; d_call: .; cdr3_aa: CASSLRIPNTGELLF; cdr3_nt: TGCGCCAGCAGCTTGAGGATCCCGAACACCGGGGAGCTGCTTTTT
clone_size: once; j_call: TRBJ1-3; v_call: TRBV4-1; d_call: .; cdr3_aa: CASSQENYSGNTIYF; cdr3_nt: TGCGCCAGCAGCCAGGAAAACTACTCTGGAAACACCATATATTTT
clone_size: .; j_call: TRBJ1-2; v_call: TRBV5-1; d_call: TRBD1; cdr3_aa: CASSFDRGDYGYTF; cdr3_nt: TGTGCCAGCAGCTTTGACAGGGGGGACTATGGCTACACCTTC
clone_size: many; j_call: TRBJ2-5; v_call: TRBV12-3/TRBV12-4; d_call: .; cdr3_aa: CASTPVIGETQYF; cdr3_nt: TGTGCCAGCACCCCTGTGATAGGGGAGACCCAGTACTTC
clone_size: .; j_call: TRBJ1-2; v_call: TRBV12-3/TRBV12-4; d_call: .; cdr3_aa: CASSPLHGTTERNYGYTF; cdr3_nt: TGTGCCAGCAGCCCTCTACACGGGACAACGGAAAGGAACTATGGCTACACCTTC
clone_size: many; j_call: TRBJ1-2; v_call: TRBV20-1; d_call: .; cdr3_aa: CSASGHHNYGYTF; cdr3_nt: TGCAGTGCCTCGGGACACCATAACTATGGCTACACCTTC